This T cell receptor beta chain was sequenced for a study of T cells in Graves' hyperthyroidism and ophthalmopathy. Study context: Any treatment followed the collection of peripheral blood at initial diagnosis.

Amplification of TCR beta CDR3 regions was performed using RNA transcripts as template. When the TCR CDR3 underwent first-round RT-PCR, the HTBI primer set was used. Each CDR3 protein is one row after TCRdb ran MiXCR on the multiplex PCR reads. The table includes about 350,000 distinct CDR3 sequences, approximately 14% detected once. CDR1 and CDR2 (germline): SGHDN, FVKESK. V shed 3 bases and J shed 3 bases, with 7 bases lying between them. The CDR3 sequence is 13 residues long. Hyperthyroidism in the patients, aged 18 to 65, was newly diagnosed and under 2 months in duration. This clonotype was seen only a few times.

The chain carries TRBV14 and TRBJ2-3; D assignment may be TRBD1 or TRBD2 (5 bases each). The sequence was obtained from a woman in her thirties with Graves' hyperthyroidism. Sequenced: blood. The CDR3 is CASSHEGTDTQYF. In nucleotides, the CDR3 is TGTGCCAGCAGCCACGAGGGGACAGATACGCAGTATTTT.